The next 7 T cell receptor beta chains were all read from a single sample in a study of T cell responses to AZD1222 COVID-19 vaccine. Method: immunoSEQ multiplex PCR; TCRdb's copy keeps in-frame clones and lacks some. The sample consists of approximately 130,000 clones, around 83% of them appearing once. The starting material was peripheral blood, obtained 28 days after the second AZD1222 dose. These receptors were taken from an adult who received the AZD1222 COVID-19 vaccine.

The chain carries TRBV6-2 or TRBV6-3 and TRBJ1-2, with TRBD1 matching 7 bases. Per germline, CDR1 MNHEY and CDR2 SVGEGT. The CDR3 covers 12 residues. Germline trimming cut 6 bases from V and 5 bases from J; bases unmatched to any gene: 3. The CDR3 DNA reads as TGTGCCAGCAGCCTACAGGGGTATGGCTACACCTTC. Translating it yields CASSLQGYGYTF.

The V and J genes are TRBV19 and TRBJ1-1; D call uncertain. Trimming removed 2 bases from V and 1 base from J, with 5 bases in between. Germline values: CDR1 LNHDA, CDR2 SQIVND (reference sequence). The CDR3 is 13 residues long. CDR3 region: CASSIIQNTEAFF. The CDR3 coding sequence is TGTGCCAGTAGTATAATACAGAACACTGAAGCTTTCTTT.

The chain couples TRBV10-1 to TRBJ2-3; D gene uncertain. The CDR3 contains 11 residues. The V end lost 6 bases, the J end lost 3 bases, and 4 bases lay between the germline ends. The germline CDR1 and CDR2 sequences are WNHNN and SYGVQD (reference sequence). The CDR3 DNA is TGCGCCAGCAGGGATACAGATACGCAGTATTTT. Translated, it gives CASRDTDTQYF.

The chain couples TRBV6-2 or TRBV6-3 to TRBJ1-1; D is perhaps TRBD1 (5 bases). The germline gives CDR1 MNHEY, CDR2 SVGEGT. Between the trimmed V and J ends, which lost 5 bases and 4 bases, there was a span of 14 bases. The CDR3 has 14 residues. CDR3 bases: TGTGCCAGCAGTCGACCCGACAGTATCACTGAAGCTTTCTTT. As protein: CASSRPDSITEAFF.

The chain couples TRBV6-2 or TRBV6-3 to TRBJ2-5; no reliable D call. This CDR3 comprises 12 residues. The germline V gene has CDR1 MNHEY and CDR2 SVGEGT. Trimming pared 2 bases from V and 5 bases from J, leaving 6 bases between. CDR3 coding DNA: TGTGCCAGCAGTTACCGTCTGGAGACCCAGTACTTC. Amino acid sequence: CASSYRLETQYF.

The chain links TRBV5-4 to TRBJ1-6; tentatively, D is TRBD1 (6 bases). Trimming took off 0 bases at V and 10 bases at J, with 11 bases between the two ends. This CDR3 is 14 amino acids long. Per germline, CDR1 SGHNT and CDR2 YYREEE (reference sequence). Written as DNA, the CDR3 is TGTGCCAGCAGCTTGGCACAGGGAGCGTCACCCCTCCACTTT. Protein: CASSLAQGASPLHF.

V gene TRBV15 combines with J gene TRBJ2-7, with 8 bases matching TRBD1. V shed 1 base and J 2 bases; nucleotides not matched to a gene: 10. CDR3 length: 17 amino acids. Germline V CDR1 and CDR2: LNHNV, YYDKDF (reference sequence). In DNA form, the CDR3 reads TGTGCCACCAGCAGAGCTGGACCGGGACAGGCAACCTACGAGCAGTACTTC. Translated, it gives CATSRAGPGQATYEQYF.